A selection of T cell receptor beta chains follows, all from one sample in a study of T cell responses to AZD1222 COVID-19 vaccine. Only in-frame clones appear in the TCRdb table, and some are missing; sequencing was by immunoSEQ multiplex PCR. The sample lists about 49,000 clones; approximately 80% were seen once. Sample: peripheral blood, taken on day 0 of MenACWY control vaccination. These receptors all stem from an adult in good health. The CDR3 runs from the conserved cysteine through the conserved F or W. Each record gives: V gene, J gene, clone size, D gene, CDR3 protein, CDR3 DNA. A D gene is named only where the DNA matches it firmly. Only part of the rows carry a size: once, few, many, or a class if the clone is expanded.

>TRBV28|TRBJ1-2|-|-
CASTIGYGYTF
TGTGCCAGCACCATCGGCTATGGCTACACCTTC
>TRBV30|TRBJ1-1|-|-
CAWIPELNTEAFF
TGTGCCTGGATTCCAGAGCTGAACACTGAAGCTTTCTTT
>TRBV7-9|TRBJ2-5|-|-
CASSALPRRGIETQYF
TGTGCCAGCAGCGCCCTTCCAAGGCGCGGAATAGAGACCCAGTACTTC
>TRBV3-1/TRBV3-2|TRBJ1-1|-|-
CASSQFVVAEAFF
TGTGCCAGCAGCCAGTTTGTGGTCGCTGAAGCTTTCTTT
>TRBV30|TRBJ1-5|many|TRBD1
CAWGGQGRSNQPQHF
TGTGCCTGGGGAGGACAGGGACGGAGCAATCAGCCCCAGCATTTT
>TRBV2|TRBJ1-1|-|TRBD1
CASRKQGMNTEAFF
TGTGCCAGCAGAAAACAGGGGATGAACACTGAAGCTTTCTTT
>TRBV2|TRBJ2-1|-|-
CASSGQAVIGNEQFF
TGTGCCAGCAGTGGACAAGCGGTCATAGGCAATGAGCAGTTCTTC
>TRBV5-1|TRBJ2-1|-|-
CASSAVVASEQFF
TGCGCCAGCAGCGCGGTAGTCGCTAGTGAGCAGTTCTTC
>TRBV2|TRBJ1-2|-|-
CASSLESIIGYTF
TGTGCCAGTAGCCTTGAATCTATAATCGGCTACACCTTC
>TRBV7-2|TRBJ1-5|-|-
CASSTQPGSNQPQHF
TGTGCCAGCAGCACCCAACCGGGGAGCAATCAGCCCCAGCATTTT
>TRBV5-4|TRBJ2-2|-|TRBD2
CASSWAGGPVGELFF
TGTGCCAGCAGCTGGGCGGGAGGGCCGGTCGGGGAGCTGTTTTTT
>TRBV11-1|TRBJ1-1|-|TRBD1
CASSLRTGQGNTEAFF
TGTGCCAGCAGCTTAAGGACAGGTCAGGGGAACACTGAAGCTTTCTTT
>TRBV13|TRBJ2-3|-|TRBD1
CASSSDRGVRDTQYF
TGTGCCAGCAGCTCGGACAGGGGGGTTAGAGATACGCAGTATTTT
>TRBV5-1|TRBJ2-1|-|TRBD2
CASSSSGGLYNEQFF
TGCGCCAGCAGCTCGAGCGGGGGGCTCTACAATGAGCAGTTCTTC
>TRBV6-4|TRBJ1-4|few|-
CASSDSREYKEWDEKLFF
TGTGCCAGCAGTGACTCGCGAGAATACAAGGAGTGGGATGAAAAACTGTTTTTT
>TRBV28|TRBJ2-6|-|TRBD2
CASRVAGSGANVLTF
TGTGCCAGCCGCGTAGCGGGCTCTGGGGCCAACGTCCTGACTTTC
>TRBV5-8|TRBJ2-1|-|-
CASSMTAFSYNEQFF
TGTGCCAGCAGCATGACAGCGTTCTCCTACAATGAGCAGTTCTTC
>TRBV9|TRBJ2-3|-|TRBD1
CASSAGQFITDTQYF
TGTGCCAGCAGCGCGGGACAGTTCATAACAGATACGCAGTATTTT
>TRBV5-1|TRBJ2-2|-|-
CASRERFFTGELFF
TGCGCCAGCAGAGAGCGGTTCTTCACCGGGGAGCTGTTTTTT
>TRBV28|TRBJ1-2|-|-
CASSLRGLYGYTF
TGTGCCAGCAGCCTTCGTGGACTCTATGGCTACACCTTC
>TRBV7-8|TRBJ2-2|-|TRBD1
CASIHRDRGLSGELFF
TGTGCCAGCATCCACCGGGACAGGGGGCTATCCGGGGAGCTGTTTTTT
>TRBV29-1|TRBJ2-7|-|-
CSVGPTYEQYF
TGCAGCGTTGGGCCAACCTACGAGCAGTACTTC
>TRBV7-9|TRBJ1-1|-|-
CASSFLQLNTEAFF
TGTGCCAGCAGCTTTTTACAACTGAACACTGAAGCTTTCTTT
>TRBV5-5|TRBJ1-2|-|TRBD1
CASSLRTGGYGYTF
TGTGCCAGCAGCTTACGGACAGGGGGCTATGGCTACACCTTC
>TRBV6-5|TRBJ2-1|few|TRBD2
CASSYGGRVGNEQFF
TGTGCCAGCAGTTACGGCGGGAGGGTTGGGAATGAGCAGTTCTTC
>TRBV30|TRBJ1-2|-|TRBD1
CASNRDRPYGYTF
TGTGCCTCCAACCGGGACAGGCCCTATGGCTACACCTTC
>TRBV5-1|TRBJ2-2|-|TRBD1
CASSPRTGETGELFF
TGCGCCAGCAGCCCCCGGACAGGGGAAACCGGGGAGCTGTTTTTT
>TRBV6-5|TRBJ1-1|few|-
CASARQKNTEAFF
TGTGCCAGCGCAAGACAGAAGAACACTGAAGCTTTCTTT
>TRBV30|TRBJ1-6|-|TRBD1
CAWTTGTGGFRPLHF
TGTGCCTGGACCACCGGGACAGGGGGTTTTCGACCCCTCCACTTT
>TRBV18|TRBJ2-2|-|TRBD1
CASSLGTGGTNTGELFF
TGTGCCAGCTCACTAGGGACAGGGGGAACGAACACCGGGGAGCTGTTTTTT
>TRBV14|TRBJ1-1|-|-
CASRRVGYTEAFF
TGTGCCAGCAGGCGGGTGGGCTACACTGAAGCTTTCTTT
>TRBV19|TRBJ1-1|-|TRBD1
CASSLYQGAGGWWTTEAFF
TGTGCCAGTAGCCTTTATCAGGGGGCCGGTGGGTGGTGGACCACTGAAGCTTTCTTT
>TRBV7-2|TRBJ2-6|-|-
CASSPGANVLTF
TGTGCCAGCAGCCCAGGGGCCAACGTCCTGACTTTC
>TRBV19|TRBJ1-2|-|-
CASSIPGEGGGLGYTF
TGTGCCAGTAGTATCCCCGGAGAGGGAGGCGGGCTGGGCTACACCTTC
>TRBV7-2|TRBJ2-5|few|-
CASSLEPPPFQETQYF
TGTGCCAGCAGCTTAGAACCCCCCCCTTTCCAAGAGACCCAGTACTTC
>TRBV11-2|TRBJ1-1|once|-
CASSLRGMGTEAFF
TGTGCCAGCAGCTTGAGAGGGATGGGGACTGAAGCTTTCTTT
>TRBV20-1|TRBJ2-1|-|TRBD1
CSAFTGVEQFF
TGCAGTGCATTTACAGGGGTTGAGCAGTTCTTC
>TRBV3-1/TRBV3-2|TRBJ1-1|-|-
CASSLGGDTEAFF
TGTGCCAGCAGCCTAGGGGGGGACACTGAAGCTTTCTTT
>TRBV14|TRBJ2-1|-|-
CASSQVGANEQFF
TGTGCCAGCAGCCAAGTCGGAGCAAATGAGCAGTTCTTC
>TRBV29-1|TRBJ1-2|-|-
CSVERGSVYGYTF
TGCAGCGTTGAACGGGGGAGTGTCTATGGCTACACCTTC
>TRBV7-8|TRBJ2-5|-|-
CASSLGRQQETQYF
TGTGCCAGCAGCTTAGGGAGACAGCAAGAGACCCAGTACTTC
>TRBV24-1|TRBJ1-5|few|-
CATQREFGQPQHF
TGTGCCACCCAGCGGGAGTTCGGTCAGCCCCAGCATTTT
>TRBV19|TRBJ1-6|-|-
CASSRGSTFSPLHF
TGTGCCAGTAGTAGAGGTAGTACGTTTTCACCCCTCCACTTT
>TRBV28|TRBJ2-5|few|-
CASSFSGALQETQYF
TGTGCCAGCAGTTTTTCAGGGGCCCTTCAAGAGACCCAGTACTTC
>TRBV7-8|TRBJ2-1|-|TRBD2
CASSQSGRALNEQFF
TGTGCCAGCAGCCAAAGCGGGAGGGCCCTCAATGAGCAGTTCTTC
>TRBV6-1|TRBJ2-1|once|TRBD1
CASSETVAGGIRSEQFF
TGTGCCAGCAGTGAAACGGTCGCAGGGGGAATCAGGAGTGAGCAGTTCTTC
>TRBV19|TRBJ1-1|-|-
CASSIHGPNTEAFF
TGTGCCAGTAGTATTCACGGACCGAACACTGAAGCTTTCTTT